Each of the 17 T cell receptor beta chains below was sequenced from the same sample in a study of shared clonotypes between healthy human individuals. Method: immunoSEQ multiplex PCR; TCRdb's copy keeps in-frame clones and lacks some. This table holds 2 million to 2.5 million clones, over 90% found once. Specimen: naive CD4+ T cells from PBMCs. As to subset: CD45RA+ positively selected. The receptors derive from a man between 18 and 29 years old in good health. Some clones in this sample may be carry-over from other donors' samples.

In DNA, the CDR3 is TGTGCCAGCAAACAGAGGCGGGACACTGAAGCTTTCTTT. Protein: CASKQRRDTEAFF. The genes are TRBV7-9 and TRBJ1-1; D remains ambiguous. The CDR3 covers 13 residues. Deletions cut 7 bases from V and 3 bases from J, with 12 bases between. Germline lookup yields CDR1 SEHNR and CDR2 FQNEAQ (reference sequence).

The chain has TRBV6-5 and TRBJ1-3; 7 nucleotides match TRBD1. CDR1 is MNHEY and CDR2 is SVGAGI in the germline V gene. Trimming at V came to 4 bases and at J to 5 bases, leaving 11 bases not matched to a gene. This CDR3 has 16 amino acids. The CDR3 is CASSSGTAPRRNTIYF. In nucleotides, the CDR3 is TGTGCCAGCAGTTCCGGGACAGCCCCACGAAGAAACACCATATATTTT.

This clone appeared once. Within the sample, other DNA sequences also encode this same CDR3. This rearrangement joins TRBV5-1 to TRBJ1-1; D uncertain. V was clipped by 1 base and J by 3 bases, with 7 bases between them. The germline CDR1 and CDR2 sequences are SGHRS and YFSETQ. The length of the CDR3 is 13 residues. This CDR3 reads CASSLTRDTEAFF. CDR3 coding DNA: TGCGCCAGCAGCTTGACCCGGGACACTGAAGCTTTCTTT.

The rearrangement links TRBV5-5 to TRBJ1-1, with unresolved D. Germline V lookup: CDR1 SGHKS, CDR2 YYEKEE (reference sequence). This CDR3 spans 14 amino acids. V was clipped by 0 bases and J by 1 base, with 7 bases between them. CDR3 amino acids: CASSLVAENTEAFF. For the CDR3, the DNA is TGTGCCAGCAGCTTGGTGGCCGAGAACACTGAAGCTTTCTTT. The whole variable domain, filled in from reference TRBV5-5 and TRBJ1-1, reads DAGVTQSPTHLIKTRGQQVTLRCSPISGHKSVSWYQQVLGQGPQFIFQYYEKEERGRGNFPDRFSARQFPNYSSELNVNALLLGDSALYLCASSLVAENTEAFFGQGTRLTVV.

This rearrangement joins TRBV25-1 to TRBJ2-1; D may be TRBD1 (5 bases). V lost 2 bases and J lost 10, with 12 bases in between. The CDR3 is made up of 13 amino acids. Germline CDR1 is MGHDK and CDR2 is SYGVNS. The CDR3 DNA sequence: TGTGCCAGCAGTGAAGGATCAGGGTTAGAGCAGTTCTTC. Translated: CASSEGSGLEQFF. Looking up the rest from reference TRBV25-1 and TRBJ2-1 gives the full variable domain: EADIYQTPRYLVIGTGKKITLECSQTMGHDKMYWYQQDPGMELHLIHYSYGVNSTEKGDLSSESTVSRIRTEHFPLTLESARPSHTSQYLCASSEGSGLEQFFGPGTRLTVL.

The chain uses TRBV7-6 and TRBJ2-2; 9 bases are a match to TRBD2. Germline values: CDR1 SGHVS, CDR2 FNYEAQ. CDR3 size: 16 residues. V lost 5 bases to trimming and J lost 7 bases; unmatched junction nucleotides: 11. The CDR3 nucleotides are TGTGCCAGCAGCCCGGTGGGGGCGGGAGGGCGCGGGGAGCTGTTTTTT. This sequence encodes CASSPVGAGGRGELFF.

This chain's CDR3 is CASSLGGGIGHEQYF. DNA for the CDR3: TGCGCCAGCAGCTTGGGCGGGGGAATTGGGCACGAGCAGTACTTC. The chain joins TRBV5-1 to TRBJ2-7; 7 bases match TRBD2. Germline values: CDR1 SGHRS, CDR2 YFSETQ. CDR3 length: 15 amino acids. The J segment lost 5 bases and the V segment lost 0 bases, leaving 8 bases of the junction unmatched.

The CDR3 DNA sequence: TGTGCCAGCAAAGGAAATGAAAAACTGTTTTTT. It specifies CASKGNEKLFF. This chain connects TRBV6-5 to TRBJ1-4; D gene ambiguous. Germline loops: CDR1 MNHEY, CDR2 SVGAGI. The CDR3 is made up of 11 amino acids. With 7 bases removed from V and 5 bases from J, the gap between germline ends came to 5 bases.

The CDR3 DNA reads TGTGCCATCAGTGAGTCTACTCCGAGCTCTGGAAACACCATATATTTT. It codes for CAISESTPSSGNTIYF. The rearrangement links TRBV10-3 to TRBJ1-3; D is unresolved. V was cut by 0 bases and J by 0 bases, with 9 bases left in between. Per germline, CDR1 ENHRY and CDR2 SYGVKD. This CDR3 region has 16 residues.

The chain links TRBV9 to TRBJ2-3; perhaps D is TRBD1 or TRBD2 (5 bases each). The CDR3 loop spans 15 amino acids. The germline CDR1 and CDR2 sequences are SGDLS and YYNGEE. Trimming shortened V by 3 bases and J by 7 bases, and 18 bases separated the two germline ends. Here the CDR3 reads CASSDAGTLSYTQYF. The CDR3 DNA reads as TGTGCCAGCAGCGATGCCGGGACCCTTTCATATACGCAGTATTTT.

The CDR3 protein is CASSIGGLAGTYEQYF. CDR3 DNA: TGTGCCAGCAGCATTGGAGGCCTAGCGGGAACCTACGAGCAGTACTTC. The V and J genes are TRBV5-4 and TRBJ2-7; 9 bases are shared with TRBD2. This CDR3 is built from 16 residues. Germline V CDR1 and CDR2: SGHNT, YYREEE (reference sequence). V lost 4 bases, J lost 2 bases, and 10 bases stayed unmatched.

The chain links TRBV28 to TRBJ2-7; D not resolved. Trimming cost V 5 bases and J 9 bases, with 14 bases left between them. The CDR3 extends over 12 amino acids. Germline V gene data show CDR1 as MDHEN and CDR2 as SYDVKM. CDR3 residues: CASSPLHVGQYF. In nucleotides, the CDR3 is TGTGCCAGCAGTCCCCTGCACGTGGGGCAGTACTTC.

The chain joins TRBV28 to TRBJ1-2; D is unresolved. CDR3 length: 15 residues. The V and J ends lost 6 bases and 6 bases respectively, with 20 bases between them. Germline CDR1 reads MDHEN; CDR2 reads SYDVKM. CDR3 in DNA: TGTGCCAGCAGCTCCCGCGTTTGGTCGGGGAATGGCTACACCTTC. Its translation is CASSSRVWSGNGYTF.

This chain joins TRBV6-6 and TRBJ2-1; a weak D match, TRBD2 (5 bases). Trimming pared 6 bases from V and 10 bases from J, leaving 22 bases between. The CDR3 runs 15 residues. Germline loops: CDR1 MNHNY, CDR2 SVGAGI (reference sequence). The CDR3 loop reads CASRPGPYSEAEQFF. The CDR3 DNA is TGTGCCAGCAGACCCGGGCCCTATTCGGAGGCAGAGCAGTTCTTC.

The chain combines TRBV7-3 with TRBJ2-7, with D possibly being TRBD2 (6 bases). Trimming stripped 1 base from V and 0 bases from J, with 19 bases between. The CDR3 runs to 18 residues. Germline CDR1 reads SGHTA; CDR2 reads FQGTGA. CDR3 nucleotide sequence: TGTGCCAGCAGCTTAAGGGCAGCAGCTAGCGCCCACTCCTACGAGCAGTACTTC. It codes for CASSLRAAASAHSYEQYF.

CDR3 region: CATSATGEAGELFF. The CDR3 coding sequence is TGTGCCACCTCCGCGACAGGGGAGGCCGGGGAGCTGTTTTTT. The chain links TRBV15 to TRBJ2-2; 8 bases fit TRBD1. This CDR3 has 14 residues. The germline V gene has CDR1 LNHNV and CDR2 YYDKDF (reference sequence). Germline trimming cut 8 bases from V and 6 bases from J; bases unmatched to any gene: 8.

Comment on this clone: Other DNA sequences in the sample encode the same CDR3. The V gene is TRBV18, the J gene TRBJ1-4, with 8 bases matching TRBD1. The V gene end was trimmed by 3 bases and the J gene end by 8 bases; junction bases not matched to a gene: 5. Germline CDR1 and CDR2: KGHSH and LQKENI. This CDR3 contains 14 residues. The CDR3 coding sequence is TGTGCCAGCTCACCCGGGACAGGCCGGGAAAAACTGTTTTTT. This translates into CASSPGTGREKLFF.